This T cell receptor beta chain was sequenced in a study of Graves' ophthalmopathy and Graves' hyperthyroidism. Other autoimmune diseases, uncontrolled infections, pregnancy or lactation excluded patients from enrollment. Amplification targeted the TCR beta CDR3 regions, with RNA transcripts as the source material. First-round RT-PCR relied on HTBI primers, and a second-round multiplex PCR came next. TCRdb re-derived calls from the multiplex PCR reads in MiXCR, one entry per CDR3 protein. The sample has some 1.1 million distinct CDR3 sequences; 36% are singletons. This clonotype was counted at least ten times. The CDR3 length is 16 residues. CDR1 and CDR2 (germline): DFQATT, SNEGSKA (reference sequence). With 2 bases removed from V and 0 bases from J, the gap between germline ends came to 16 bases.

What was sequenced was peripheral blood or thyroid tissue (not recorded which). The V call is TRBV20-1, the J call TRBJ2-5; the D gene could be TRBD1 or TRBD2 (6 bases each). The sequence was obtained from an adult man with Graves' hyperthyroidism. In nucleotides, the CDR3 is TGCAGTGCTAGAATTGGAGGGGGTGGGTACCAAGAGACCCAGTACTTC. Encoded protein: CSARIGGGGYQETQYF.